There are many counts of the clone carrying this T cell receptor beta chain. Its antigen is not known. The source of the sample is a study of regulatory T cells in long-lasting Graves disease. Time point in this sample: newly diagnosed GD, antithyroid drugs for less than 3 months. PBMC-extracted RNA yielded the TCR library. Germline CDR1 and CDR2: GTSNPN and SVGIG (reference sequence). The length of the CDR3 is 13 residues. V was clipped by 2 bases and J by 4 bases, with 12 bases between them. To make TCR beta libraries, researchers used iRepertoire HTBI primers and Arm-PCR of CDR3 regions. Per the original data handling: Analysis of the samples identified around 60 TRBV and 15 or so TRBJ segments. Using its own MiXCR run on the multiplex PCR reads, TCRdb lists one record per CDR3 protein. The V and J calls were determined by TCRdb, not by the authors. The data hold about 400,000 distinct CDR3 sequences, with 15% to 20% observed a single time.

Findings and caveats of the study: It was in persistent disease that TRBV28, TRBJ1-2 and TRBJ2-5 were favored.

A further study also used this sample, focusing on T cells in Graves' hyperthyroidism and ophthalmopathy. That investigation notes: Clonotypes that were expanded in thyroid above 0.001 mostly appeared in blood too. Stable hyperthyroidism was separated from ophthalmopathy by a model based on 13 V-J features.

The clonotype comes from a young woman with Graves disease. The sequences come from peripheral blood mononuclear cells (PBMCs), collected at new diagnosis, from a patient treated with antithyroid drugs. The chain is built from TRBV30 and TRBJ2-7; D might be TRBD1 (5 bases). CDR3 protein: CAWSPVKGYEQYF. Here the CDR3 DNA reads TGTGCCTGGAGTCCCGTTAAGGGGTACGAGCAGTACTTC. Based on the CDR3 plus reference TRBV30 and TRBJ2-7, the full variable domain is SQTIHQWPATLVQPVGSPLSLECTVEGTSNPNLYWYRQAAGRGLQLLFYSVGIGQISSEVPQNLSASRPQDRQFILSSKKLLLSDSGFYLCAWSPVKGYEQYFGPGTRLTVT.